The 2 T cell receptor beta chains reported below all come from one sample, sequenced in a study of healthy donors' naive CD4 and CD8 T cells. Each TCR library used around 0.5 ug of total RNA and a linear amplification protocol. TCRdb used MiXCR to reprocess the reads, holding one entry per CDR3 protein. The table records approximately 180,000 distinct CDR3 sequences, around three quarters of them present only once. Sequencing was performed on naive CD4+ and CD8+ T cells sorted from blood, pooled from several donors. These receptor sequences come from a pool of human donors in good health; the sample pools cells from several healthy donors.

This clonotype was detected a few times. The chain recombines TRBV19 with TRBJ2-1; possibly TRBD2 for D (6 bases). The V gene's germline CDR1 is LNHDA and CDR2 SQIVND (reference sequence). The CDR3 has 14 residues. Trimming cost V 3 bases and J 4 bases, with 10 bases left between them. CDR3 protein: CASSIGGVYNEQFF. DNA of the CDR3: TGTGCCAGTAGTATTGGCGGGGTTTACAATGAGCAGTTCTTC. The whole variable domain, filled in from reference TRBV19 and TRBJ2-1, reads DGGITQSPKYLFRKEGQNVTLSCEQNLNHDAMYWYRQDPGQGLRLIYYSQIVNDFQKGDIAEGYSVSREKKESFPLTVTSAQKNPTAFYLCASSIGGVYNEQFFGPGTRLTVL.

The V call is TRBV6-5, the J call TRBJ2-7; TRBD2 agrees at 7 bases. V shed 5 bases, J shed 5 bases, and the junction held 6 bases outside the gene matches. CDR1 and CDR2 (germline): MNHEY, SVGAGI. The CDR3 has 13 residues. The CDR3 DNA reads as TGTGCCAGCAGTCTACGGGGGGTTGACGAGCAGTACTTC. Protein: CASSLRGVDEQYF.